This entry describes one T cell receptor beta chain. No antigen is known for it. This sample is part of a study of cytomegalovirus exposure and HLA in healthy donors. Per germline, CDR1 MNHEY and CDR2 SVGAGI. CDR3 length equals 15 residues. Between the trimmed V and J ends, which lost 5 bases and 1 base, there was a span of 14 bases. PCR primers comprised 60 Vbeta and 13 Jbeta primers. TCRdb's table, derived via immunoSEQ multiplex PCR, lists solely in-frame clones and lacks some. Of under 250,000 clones listed, roughly 79% were seen once; the top ten hold approximately 1.8%. Overall study findings and caveats: Most subjects had HLA-A and HLA-B alleles reportedly predicted accurately by TCR beta sequences.

The chain has TRBV6-5 and TRBJ1-2; D possibly corresponds to TRBD1 (6 bases). The clonotype was recovered from a male donor in good health and CMV-seronegative. Input material: PBMCs. Here the CDR3 reads CASSGNRDLNYGYTF. CDR3 DNA: TGTGCCAGCAGTGGTAACAGGGATCTTAACTATGGCTACACCTTC.